This entry lists 19 T cell receptor beta chains sequenced from one sample in a study of T cells in localized non-small cell lung cancer. Method: immunoSEQ multiplex PCR; TCRdb's copy keeps in-frame clones and lacks some. The top ten hold approximately 12% of the sample, which has approximately 1,600 clones, 20% to 25% seen once. The specimen was normal lung tissue next to the tumor, collected before any cancer treatment. The origin of the receptors is a woman aged 35-75 years with stage III squamous cell lung carcinoma.

This clone was counted between two and nine times. V gene TRBV9 combines with J gene TRBJ1-3, with 9 bases identical to TRBD1. Trimming took 0 bases from V and 2 from J; bases not matched to a gene: 3. This CDR3 comprises 16 residues. CDR1 SGDLS and CDR2 YYNGEE come from the germline V gene. DNA of the CDR3: TGTGCCAGCAGCGTAGGAGGGACAGGGACTGGAAACACCATATATTTT. Protein product: CASSVGGTGTGNTIYF.

This clone was counted only a few times. This chain's CDR3 is CASSQGEELEQFF. In DNA, the CDR3 is TGCGCCAGCAGCCAAGGGGAAGAGCTGGAGCAGTTCTTC. This chain connects TRBV1 to TRBJ2-1. TRBV1 is tagged as a pseudogene. This CDR3 comprises 13 residues.

The sample holds a few counts of this clone. The J gene is TRBJ2-7, the V gene TRBV19; D ambiguous. This CDR3 has 13 amino acids. V shed 8 bases and J shed 0 bases, with 11 bases lying between them. Germline lookup yields CDR1 LNHDA and CDR2 SQIVND (reference sequence). For the CDR3, the DNA is TGTGCCAGTCTTGAGACGAACTCCTACGAGCAGTACTTC. This codes for CASLETNSYEQYF.

The gene calls are TRBV6-8 and TRBJ1-5; perhaps TRBD1 as D (5 bases). Deletions cut 8 bases from V and 7 bases from J, with 18 bases between. Per the germline V gene, CDR1 is MNHGY and CDR2 is SAAAGT. The CDR3 length is 14 residues. The CDR3 DNA reads as TGTGCCAGCGGGCAGGGCAACGAGGGGCAGCCCCAGCATTTT. This sequence encodes CASGQGNEGQPQHF.

The CDR3 nucleotides are TGTGCCAGTAGTATTACTAGCGGGACCGGGGAGCTGTTTTTT. Its protein is CASSITSGTGELFF. This chain links TRBV19 with TRBJ2-2; 9 nucleotides line up with TRBD2. Looked up from germline, CDR1 is LNHDA and CDR2 is SQIVND (reference sequence). This CDR3 has 14 amino acids. V was pared by 3 bases and J by 5 bases, with 1 base of the junction left unmatched.

The chain is built from TRBV25-1 and TRBJ1-2; D unclear. Trimming shortened V by 2 bases and J by 8 bases, and 15 bases separated the two germline ends. The CDR3 spans 14 residues. Germline V gene lookup returns CDR1 MGHDK and CDR2 SYGVNS. The CDR3 DNA is TGTGCCAGCAGTGAAGGGAGGCCCATGGGAGGCTACACCTTC. Translation: CASSEGRPMGGYTF.

This clone was observed a few times. V usage is TRBV14 and J usage is TRBJ1-1, with 8 bases that match TRBD1. Germline-derived CDR1 and CDR2 are SGHDN and FVKESK. The CDR3 contains 15 residues. Trimming removed 3 bases from V and 1 base from J; junction bases left unmatched: 4. The CDR3 bases are TGTGCCAGCAGCCAGTTGACAGGGGCGAACACTGAAGCTTTCTTT. This encodes CASSQLTGANTEAFF.

The chain carries TRBV6-8 and TRBJ2-1, with 7 bases aligning to TRBD1. Germline CDR1 MNHGY, CDR2 SAAAGT. Trimming at V came to 10 bases and at J to 5 bases, leaving 11 bases not matched to a gene. The CDR3 extends over 14 amino acids. The CDR3 nucleotides are TGTGCCACACTCAAACAGGGGTATAACAATGAGCAGTTCTTC. Amino acids: CATLKQGYNNEQFF.

This clone is categorized as large. The V call is TRBV9, the J call TRBJ2-5, with D perhaps matching TRBD2 (5 bases). Germline V lookup: CDR1 SGDLS, CDR2 YYNGEE. The CDR3 runs to 16 residues. V lost 4 bases and J 1 base, leaving 17 bases between the germline ends. The CDR3 sequence: CASSPLGSGGQETQYF. For the CDR3, the DNA is TGTGCCAGCAGCCCCTTAGGGAGCGGAGGCCAAGAGACCCAGTACTTC.

This clone appeared a few times. The J gene is TRBJ2-1, the V gene TRBV6-8; maybe TRBD2 (7 bases). This CDR3 comprises 13 residues. Deletions cut 8 bases from V and 4 bases from J, with 12 bases between. Germline loops: CDR1 MNHGY, CDR2 SAAAGT. CDR3 loop: CASRGAGYNEQFF. The DNA of the CDR3 is TGTGCCAGCCGGGGGGCTGGGTACAATGAGCAGTTCTTC.

The chain combines TRBV6-8 with TRBJ2-3; 8 bases are a match to TRBD2. The CDR3 contains 15 residues. The ends lost 6 bases at V and 5 bases at J; junction bases unmatched: 10. Looked up from germline, CDR1 is MNHGY and CDR2 is SAAAGT. Here the CDR3 DNA reads TGTGCCAGCAGCCTAGCGGGTTCAGGAGGAGATACGCAGTATTTT. Translation: CASSLAGSGGDTQYF.

V usage is TRBV25-1 and J usage is TRBJ1-1; 9 nucleotides line up with TRBD1. CDR1 is MGHDK and CDR2 is SYGVNS in the germline V gene. The CDR3 length is 12 residues. Trimming at V came to 5 bases and at J to 12 bases, leaving 7 bases not matched to a gene. The CDR3 nucleotides read TGTGCCAGCAGTCAAGGACAGGGGCTATCTTTCTTT. Amino acid sequence: CASSQGQGLSFF.

This clone was counted between two and nine times. This rearrangement joins TRBV11-3 to TRBJ2-7; a weak D match, TRBD2 (7 bases). The CDR3 covers 15 residues. Trimming stripped 0 bases from V and 5 bases from J, with 14 bases between. From germline, CDR1 is SGHNT and CDR2 YENEEA. CDR3 region: CASSLDWGGLNEQYF. DNA of the CDR3: TGTGCCAGCAGCTTAGATTGGGGGGGGCTGAACGAGCAGTACTTC.

Relative to its sample, this clone is medium-sized. The J gene is TRBJ2-5, the V gene TRBV11-3; 10 bases are shared with TRBD2. The CDR3 runs to 16 residues. Trimming at V came to 2 bases and at J to 2 bases, leaving 5 bases not matched to a gene. Per the germline V gene, CDR1 is SGHNT and CDR2 is YENEEA. CDR3 DNA: TGTGCCAGCAGCTTACCGGGACTAGCGAGGCAAGAGACCCAGTACTTC. Translation: CASSLPGLARQETQYF.

This sequence joins TRBV9 and TRBJ2-1; TRBD1 might be the D (5 bases). This CDR3 is built from 13 residues. Germline assignment: CDR1 SGDLS and CDR2 YYNGEE. V was shortened by 6 bases and J by 9 bases, with 16 bases between the two germline ends. As DNA, the CDR3 is TGTGCCAGCAAGCAGGGTATTGAGATTGAGCAGTTCTTC. Translated: CASKQGIEIEQFF.

V and J are TRBV1 and TRBJ2-3; TRBD2 was called by the table and not checked on the DNA. TRBV1 is annotated as a pseudogene. The CDR3 contains 18 residues. The CDR3 region has the DNA TGCGCCAGCAGCCGAATTACCGGGACTAGCGGGAGTCAAGATACGCAGTATTTT. This gives the protein CASSRITGTSGSQDTQYF.

This clone was recorded a few times. The V call is TRBV11-3, the J call TRBJ2-7; possibly TRBD1 or TRBD2 for D (5 bases each). The CDR3 totals 14 residues. Germline V gene lookup returns CDR1 SGHNT and CDR2 YENEEA. Deletions cut 5 bases from V and 0 bases from J, with 11 bases between. The CDR3 bases are TGTGCCAGCAGCATCGGGACCCCCTCCTACGAGCAGTACTTC. Encoded protein: CASSIGTPSYEQYF.

This clone came up a few times. The chain uses TRBV11-3 and TRBJ1-4, with 8 bases that match TRBD1. After removal of 5 bases from V and 5 bases from J, the junction contained 7 bases not matched to a gene. This CDR3 contains 15 residues. Per germline, CDR1 SGHNT and CDR2 YENEEA. CDR3 nucleotide sequence: TGTGCCAGCAGCCGATCAGGGGGCAGGAATGAAAAACTGTTTTTT. Translation gives CASSRSGGRNEKLFF. The whole variable domain, remainder taken from reference TRBV11-3 and TRBJ1-4, is EAGVVQSPRYKIIEKKQPVAFWCNPISGHNTLYWYLQNLGQGPELLIRYENEEAVDDSQLPKDRFSAERLKGVDSTLKIQPAELGDSAVYLCASSRSGGRNEKLFFGSGTQLSVL.

This clone was counted only a few times. J is TRBJ2-5 and V is TRBV15; tentatively, D is TRBD1 (6 bases). CDR1 LNHNV and CDR2 YYDKDF come from the germline V gene (reference sequence). The V gene lost 1 base and the J gene lost 2 bases, with 11 bases spanning the gap. CDR3 length: 15 residues. CDR3 DNA: TGTGCCACCAGCAGAGGGACAGAAACACAAGAGACCCAGTACTTC. This codes for CATSRGTETQETQYF.